The 32 T cell receptor beta chains listed next were all sequenced from one sample in a study of T cells expressing NK-cell markers. TCRdb re-called the 5' RACE reads; one entry per CDR3 protein, DNA not given. The table gives some 280,000 distinct CDR3 sequences; the top ten clones make up approximately 0.41% of it. Input material: blood T cells: a sorted CD56 or NKG2C T cell subset, CD4+ or CD8+ T cells, or bulk PBMC T cells (not recorded which). Source of these receptors: a man younger than 35 in good health.

V usage is TRBV4-1 and J usage is TRBJ2-5; TCRdb proposes TRBD2, but this gene call is untestable without DNA. Germline assignment: CDR1 MGHRA and CDR2 YSYEKL. The CDR3 runs 16 residues. The CDR3 protein is CASSQLGLAGDETQYF.

The chain carries TRBV7-3 and TRBJ2-1. This CDR3 contains 13 residues. Germline V gene sequence: CDR1 SGHTA, CDR2 FQGTGA. This chain's CDR3 is CASSPARNTEQFF.

The genes are TRBV5-1 and TRBJ2-5; lacking DNA, the TRBD1 call made by TCRdb goes unchecked. This CDR3 spans 16 amino acids. Germline V CDR1 and CDR2: SGHRS, YFSETQ. The CDR3 sequence is CASSSGVWLDQETQYF.

The chain employs TRBV12-3 or TRBV12-4 and TRBJ2-2; TCRdb's D gene call, TRBD1, goes unchecked for lack of DNA. The CDR3 extends over 14 amino acids. CDR3 in amino acids: CASRGPAPTGELFF.

The genes are TRBV29-1 and TRBJ2-1; absent DNA, TCRdb's TRBD2 call cannot be checked. The CDR3 has 15 amino acids. Per the germline V gene, CDR1 is SQVTM and CDR2 is ANQGSEA. The CDR3 spells CSVERRREGSNEQFF.

CDR3: CSVTTGGAEPQHF. The chain joins TRBV20-1 to TRBJ1-5; TCRdb names TRBD1, which stays unverified in the absence of DNA. The CDR3 extends over 13 amino acids. Germline CDR1 and CDR2: DFQATT and SNEGSKA (reference sequence).

The rearrangement links TRBV6-5 to TRBJ1-4. Germline V gene lookup returns CDR1 MNHEY and CDR2 SVGAGI. CDR3 length: 17 amino acids. The CDR3 spells CASSYRQIRDGDEKLFF.

This chain joins TRBV11-1 and TRBJ2-6; TCRdb reports TRBD1, a call that lacks DNA to check it against. The CDR3 extends over 19 amino acids. Per the germline V gene, CDR1 is SGHAT and CDR2 is FQDESV (reference sequence). The CDR3 spells CASRNRTAFSISGANVLTF.

The CDR3 reads CAWRQREMNTEAFF. This chain joins TRBV30 and TRBJ1-1. The germline CDR1 and CDR2 sequences are GTSNPN and SVGIG (reference sequence). The CDR3 spans 14 residues.

The chain carries TRBV14 and TRBJ2-6. Germline V lookup: CDR1 SGHDN, CDR2 FVKESK. The CDR3 consists of 17 residues. This CDR3 reads CASSAEPTYSGANVLTF.

This rearrangement joins TRBV29-1 to TRBJ1-1; the TCRdb call, TRBD1, lacks DNA for checking. Germline lookup yields CDR1 SQVTM and CDR2 ANQGSEA. The CDR3 contains 12 residues. The CDR3 reads CSGGQGRVEAFF. Using reference TRBV29-1 and TRBJ1-1 for the parts outside the CDR3, the full variable domain is SAVISQKPSRDICQRGTSLTIQCQVDSQVTMMFWYRQQPGQSLTLIATANQGSEATYESGFVIDKFPISRPNLTFSTLTVSNMSPEDSSIYLCSGGQGRVEAFFGQGTRLTVV.

The chain is built from TRBV20-1 and TRBJ2-4; the D call from TCRdb, TRBD1, cannot be confirmed without DNA. Looked up from germline, CDR1 is DFQATT and CDR2 is SNEGSKA (reference sequence). CDR3 size: 15 residues. CDR3 residues: CSASQGAGAKNIQYF.

The gene calls are TRBV20-1 and TRBJ2-2; TCRdb selects TRBD2, and the lack of DNA leaves this call unchecked. Germline CDR1 and CDR2: DFQATT and SNEGSKA (reference sequence). The CDR3 covers 13 residues. The CDR3 loop is CSATSGWTGELFF.

V is TRBV20-1 and J is TRBJ2-3; the TCRdb call, TRBD2, lacks DNA for checking. Germline loops: CDR1 DFQATT, CDR2 SNEGSKA (reference sequence). This CDR3 comprises 15 residues. Here the CDR3 reads CSALKTGPLGDTQYF.

The chain's CDR3 is CASSTKGIQETQYF. V is TRBV7-3 and J is TRBJ2-5; TCRdb's assignment of TRBD1 cannot be checked, as there is no DNA. The CDR3 has 14 amino acids. Germline assignment: CDR1 SGHTA and CDR2 FQGTGA.

The V call is TRBV18, the J call TRBJ1-3. The CDR3 covers 14 residues. Germline loops: CDR1 KGHSH, CDR2 LQKENI. The CDR3 protein is CASSPILDGNTIYF.

The CDR3 here is CSASPTGKRNTIYF. J is TRBJ1-3 and V is TRBV20-1; the TCRdb D gene call, TRBD1, has no DNA to confirm it. The CDR3 spans 14 residues. Germline loops: CDR1 DFQATT, CDR2 SNEGSKA (reference sequence).

The V and J genes are TRBV12-3 or TRBV12-4 and TRBJ2-1; TCRdb outputs TRBD2, but without DNA this stays unchecked. This CDR3 has 16 amino acids. The CDR3 is CASSLAIREGHHEQFF.

This chain connects TRBV6-5 to TRBJ2-3. The CDR3 loop spans 14 amino acids. The germline V gene encodes CDR1 MNHEY and CDR2 SVGAGI. The CDR3 sequence: CASSYRGRGDTQYF.

The V and J genes are TRBV18 and TRBJ2-4. This CDR3 region has 15 residues. Germline V gene sequence: CDR1 KGHSH, CDR2 LQKENI. The CDR3 here is CASSPAGTVKNIQYF.

The chain has TRBV7-8 and TRBJ2-3; as DNA is missing, the TRBD1 call by TCRdb cannot be tested. The germline V gene encodes CDR1 SGHVS and CDR2 FQNEAQ. CDR3 length: 16 amino acids. CDR3 region: CASSPRIGAPSDTQYF. Variable domain in full (rest from reference TRBV7-8 and TRBJ2-3): GAGVSQSPRYKVAKRGQDVALRCDPISGHVSLFWYQQALGQGPEFLTYFQNEAQLDKSGLPSDRFFAERPEGSVSTLKIQRTQQEDSAVYLCASSPRIGAPSDTQYFGPGTRLTVL.

This chain links TRBV29-1 with TRBJ1-1; TCRdb's D gene call, TRBD1, goes unchecked for lack of DNA. Germline V gene lookup returns CDR1 SQVTM and CDR2 ANQGSEA. This CDR3 spans 12 amino acids. The CDR3 loop reads CSVSPRDREAFF.

The chain is built from TRBV5-4 and TRBJ2-7; without DNA, the TCRdb call of TRBD1 cannot be checked. The CDR3 extends over 15 amino acids. CDR1 is SGHNT, CDR2 YYREEE, per germline (reference sequence). The CDR3 loop reads CASSSPGQGIYEQYF.

This chain joins TRBV12-3 or TRBV12-4 and TRBJ2-7; no DNA is available, so the TRBD1 call from TCRdb remains unchecked. CDR3 length: 14 residues. This CDR3 is CASSEGGRAYEQYF.

This chain connects TRBV29-1 to TRBJ2-3; with no DNA, the TCRdb D assignment of TRBD2 cannot be verified. Per the germline V gene, CDR1 is SQVTM and CDR2 is ANQGSEA. The length of the CDR3 is 14 residues. CDR3 sequence: CSGDTEGITDTQYF.

This chain links TRBV20-1 with TRBJ1-5; TCRdb calls TRBD1, which cannot be checked without DNA. From germline, CDR1 is DFQATT and CDR2 SNEGSKA (reference sequence). CDR3 length equals 15 residues. This CDR3 is CSASTGQAPNQPQHF.

CDR3 sequence reads: CASRTSGRDTQYF. The V and J genes are TRBV19 and TRBJ2-3; TCRdb's assignment of TRBD2 cannot be checked, as there is no DNA. The CDR3 consists of 13 residues. Germline V gene sequence: CDR1 LNHDA, CDR2 SQIVND (reference sequence).

The chain carries TRBV4-2 and TRBJ2-5; no DNA is available, so the TRBD2 call from TCRdb remains unchecked. The CDR3 has 14 residues. Germline loops: CDR1 LGHNA, CDR2 YNFKEQ. The CDR3 spells CASSQGAEAETQYF.

The CDR3 here is CASSYKASGLPQETQYF. The chain uses TRBV6-5 and TRBJ2-5; checking the TCRdb D call of TRBD2 is not possible without DNA. The CDR3 length is 17 residues. Germline V gene lookup returns CDR1 MNHEY and CDR2 SVGAGI.

Here the CDR3 reads CSARDYGYEQYF. The J gene is TRBJ2-7, the V gene TRBV20-1. Germline-derived CDR1 and CDR2 are DFQATT and SNEGSKA (reference sequence). The CDR3 length is 12 residues.

V is TRBV24-1 and J is TRBJ2-3; checking the TCRdb D call of TRBD2 is not possible without DNA. Per the germline V gene, CDR1 is KGHDR and CDR2 is SFDVKD. This CDR3 has 22 residues. The CDR3 spells CATSDFKFGGLEPLSSTDTQYF.

V and J are TRBV6-5 and TRBJ2-2; the TRBD1 assignment by TCRdb is unverifiable without DNA. The CDR3 length is 16 residues. Germline CDR1 reads MNHEY; CDR2 reads SVGAGI. The CDR3 loop reads CASSYLGHANTGELFF.